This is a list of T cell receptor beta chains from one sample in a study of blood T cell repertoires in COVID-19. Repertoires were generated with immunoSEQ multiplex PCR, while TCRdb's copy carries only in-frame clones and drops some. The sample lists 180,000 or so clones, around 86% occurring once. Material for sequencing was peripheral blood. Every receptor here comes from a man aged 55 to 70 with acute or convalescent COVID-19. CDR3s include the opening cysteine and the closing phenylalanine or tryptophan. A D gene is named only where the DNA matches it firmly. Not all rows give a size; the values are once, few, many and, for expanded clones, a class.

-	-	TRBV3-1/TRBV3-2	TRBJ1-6	CASRPRDTDNSPLHF	TGTGCCAGCAGACCCCGGGACACCGATAATTCACCCCTCCACTTT
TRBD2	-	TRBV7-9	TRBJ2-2	CASSLTRLAGGSNTGELFF	TGTGCCAGCAGCTTAACGAGGCTAGCGGGAGGTTCGAACACCGGGGAGCTGTTTTTT
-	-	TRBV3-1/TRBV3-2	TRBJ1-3	CASSQVSSGNTIYF	TGTGCCAGCAGCCAAGTTAGCTCTGGAAACACCATATATTTT
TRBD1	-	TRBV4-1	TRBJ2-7	CASSPGQGVYEQYF	TGCGCCAGCAGCCCCGGACAGGGGGTTTACGAGCAGTACTTC
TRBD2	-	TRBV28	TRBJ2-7	CASSVTSGGSYEQYF	TGTGCCAGCAGTGTGACTAGCGGGGGGTCCTACGAGCAGTACTTC
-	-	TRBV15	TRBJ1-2	CATSRGSPLLDSGYTF	TGTGCCACCAGCAGAGGGAGCCCTCTCTTGGATAGTGGCTACACCTTC
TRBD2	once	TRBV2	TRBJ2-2	CASRGTSGRNTGELFF	TGTGCCAGCAGGGGGACTAGCGGGAGGAACACCGGGGAGCTGTTTTTT
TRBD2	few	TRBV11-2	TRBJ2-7	CASSSWTSPYEQYF	TGTGCCAGCAGCTCGTGGACTAGCCCCTACGAGCAGTACTTC
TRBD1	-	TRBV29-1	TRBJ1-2	CSVLQGTYGYTF	TGCAGCGTTTTACAGGGGACCTATGGCTACACCTTC
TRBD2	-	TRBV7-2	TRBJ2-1	CASSLGLSGSAEQFF	TGTGCCAGCAGCTTAGGCCTCAGCGGGAGCGCTGAGCAGTTCTTC
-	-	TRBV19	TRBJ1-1	CASNHPRYNKGNTEAFF	TGTGCCAGTAACCATCCCAGGTATAACAAAGGGAACACTGAAGCTTTCTTT
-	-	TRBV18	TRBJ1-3	CASSAGGIAGNTIYF	TGTGCCAGCTCCGCGGGGGGCATCGCTGGAAACACCATATATTTT
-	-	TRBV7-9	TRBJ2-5	CASSPDRKETQYF	TGTGCCAGCAGCCCCGACAGAAAAGAGACCCAGTACTTC
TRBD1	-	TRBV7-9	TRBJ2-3	CASSTGTGEADTQYF	TGTGCCAGCAGCACCGGGACAGGGGAGGCAGATACGCAGTATTTT
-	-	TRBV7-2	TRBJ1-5	CASSLSLRANQPQHF	TGTGCCAGCAGCTTAAGTCTCAGGGCTAATCAGCCCCAGCATTTT
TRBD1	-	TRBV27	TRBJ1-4	CASSFQGANEKLFF	TGTGCCAGCAGTTTTCAGGGGGCTAATGAAAAACTGTTTTTT
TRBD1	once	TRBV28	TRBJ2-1	CASLAGGQGANEQFF	TGTGCCAGTCTTGCGGGGGGACAGGGGGCGAATGAGCAGTTCTTC
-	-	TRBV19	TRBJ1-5	CASSPGFSNQPQHF	TGTGCCAGTAGTCCGGGATTTAGCAATCAGCCCCAGCATTTT
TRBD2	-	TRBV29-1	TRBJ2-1	CSVPRGSGRNYEQFF	TGCAGCGTTCCCAGGGGCAGCGGGAGGAACTATGAGCAGTTCTTC
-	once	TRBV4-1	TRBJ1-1	CASSIGGGDARTEAFF	TGCGCCAGCAGCATCGGCGGGGGGGACGCGAGGACTGAAGCTTTCTTT
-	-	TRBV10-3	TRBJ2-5	CAISESAGVGTQYF	TGTGCCATCAGTGAGTCGGCAGGGGTTGGGACCCAGTACTTC
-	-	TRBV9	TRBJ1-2	CASSVESADYGYTF	TGTGCCAGCAGCGTAGAGAGTGCGGATTATGGCTACACCTTC
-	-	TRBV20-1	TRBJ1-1	CSARPRAEAFF	TGCAGTGCTAGACCGAGAGCTGAAGCTTTCTTT
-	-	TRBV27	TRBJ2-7	CASSLSAYRGGNSYEQYF	TGTGCCAGCAGTTTATCGGCTTATCGGGGAGGCAACTCCTACGAGCAGTACTTC
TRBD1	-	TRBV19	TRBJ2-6	CASSKGQGAYGANVLTF	TGTGCCAGTAGTAAGGGACAGGGGGCGTATGGGGCCAACGTCCTGACTTTC
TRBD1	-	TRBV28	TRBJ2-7	CASRSPTGVTQYF	TGTGCCAGCAGATCCCCTACAGGGGTTACGCAGTACTTC
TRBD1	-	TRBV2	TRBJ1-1	CASRLGQGYTEAFF	TGTGCCAGCAGATTGGGACAGGGATACACTGAAGCTTTCTTT
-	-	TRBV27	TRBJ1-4	CARIWKRDEKLFF	TGTGCCAGGATATGGAAGCGGGATGAAAAACTGTTTTTT
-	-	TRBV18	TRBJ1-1	CASSSRHSGGGTEAFF	TGTGCCAGCTCTAGCCGACACTCGGGGGGCGGGACTGAAGCTTTCTTT
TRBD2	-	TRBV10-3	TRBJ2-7	CAIRGTSGYEQYF	TGTGCCATCAGAGGGACTAGCGGCTACGAGCAGTACTTC
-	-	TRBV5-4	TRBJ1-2	CASSLDGIYGYTF	TGTGCCAGCAGCTTGGACGGTATTTATGGCTACACCTTC
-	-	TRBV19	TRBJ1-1	CASTQGQSVSEAFF	TGTGCCAGTACCCAGGGCCAGTCCGTAAGTGAAGCTTTCTTT
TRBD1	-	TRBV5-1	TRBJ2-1	CASSFQGAASYNEQFF	TGCGCCAGCAGCTTCCAGGGGGCCGCATCCTACAATGAGCAGTTCTTC
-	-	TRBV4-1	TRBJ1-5	CASSQPDGGGNQPQHF	TGCGCCAGCAGCCAACCCGACGGGGGGGGTAATCAGCCCCAGCATTTT
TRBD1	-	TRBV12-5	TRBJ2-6	CASGATGGGGANVLTF	TGTGCTAGTGGGGCGACAGGGGGCGGTGGGGCCAACGTCCTGACTTTC
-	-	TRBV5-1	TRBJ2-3	CASSARPSSTDTQYF	TGCGCCAGCAGCGCCAGGCCTAGCAGCACAGATACGCAGTATTTT
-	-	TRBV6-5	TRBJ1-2	CASSYSSVRGYTF	TGTGCCAGCAGTTACTCTTCGGTGAGGGGCTACACCTTC
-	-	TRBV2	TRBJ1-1	CASSALGPNTEAFF	TGTGCCAGCAGTGCTTTGGGGCCGAACACTGAAGCTTTCTTT
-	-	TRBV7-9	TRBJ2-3	CASSLGGNPDTQYF	TGTGCCAGCAGCTTAGGAGGGAATCCAGATACGCAGTATTTT
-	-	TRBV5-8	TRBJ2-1	CASLSGYNEQFF	TGTGCCAGTCTTAGCGGCTACAATGAGCAGTTCTTC
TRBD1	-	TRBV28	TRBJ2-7	CASTPRDRVAYEQYF	TGTGCCAGCACCCCCCGGGACAGGGTAGCCTACGAGCAGTACTTC
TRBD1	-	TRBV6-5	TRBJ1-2	CASGTGYGYTF	TGTGCCAGCGGGACAGGGTATGGCTACACCTTC
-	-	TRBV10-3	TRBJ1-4	CAISESGQGEEKLFF	TGTGCCATCAGTGAGTCGGGGCAGGGTGAAGAAAAACTGTTTTTT
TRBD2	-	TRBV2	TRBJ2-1	CASRPSGSGYNEQFF	TGTGCCAGCCGGCCCAGCGGGAGCGGGTACAATGAGCAGTTCTTC
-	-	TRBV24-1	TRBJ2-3	CATRDFGAGYSTTDTQYF	TGTGCCACCCGTGATTTCGGGGCGGGGTACTCCACGACAGATACGCAGTATTTT
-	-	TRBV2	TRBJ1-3	CASSGARGTGNTIYF	TGTGCCAGCAGCGGGGCCCGGGGGACTGGAAACACCATATATTTT
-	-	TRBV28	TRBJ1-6	CASSLLLPSSNSPLHF	TGTGCCAGCAGTTTATTATTACCCTCGAGTAATTCACCCCTCCACTTT
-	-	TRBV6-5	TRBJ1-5	CASRPAGARNQPQHF	TGTGCCAGCAGGCCCGCGGGGGCTCGGAATCAGCCCCAGCATTTT
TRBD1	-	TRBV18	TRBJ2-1	CASTSAGTGGNNEQFF	TGTGCCAGCACAAGCGCCGGGACAGGGGGCAACAATGAGCAGTTCTTC
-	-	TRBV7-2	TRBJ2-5	CASSLSSGQETQYF	TGTGCCAGCAGCTTAAGTAGCGGCCAAGAGACCCAGTACTTC
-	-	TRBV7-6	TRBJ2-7	CASSLTTGGTYEQYF	TGTGCCAGCAGCTTGACTACTGGTGGGACCTACGAGCAGTACTTC
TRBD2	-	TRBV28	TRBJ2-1	CASSLSGRKGEQFF	TGTGCCAGCAGTTTAAGCGGGAGAAAGGGTGAGCAGTTCTTC
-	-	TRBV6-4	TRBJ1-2	CASSDSPGLNYGYTF	TGTGCCAGCAGTGACTCCCCAGGTCTTAACTATGGCTACACCTTC
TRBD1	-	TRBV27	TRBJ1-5	CASSLVTGVANQPQHF	TGTGCCAGCAGTTTAGTAACAGGGGTTGCGAATCAGCCCCAGCATTTT
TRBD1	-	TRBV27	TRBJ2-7	CASRRQGVTYEQYF	TGTGCCAGCAGGAGACAGGGTGTCACCTACGAGCAGTACTTC
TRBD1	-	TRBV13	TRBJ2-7	CASSQSGQGDYEQYF	TGTGCCAGCAGCCAATCGGGACAGGGTGACTACGAGCAGTACTTC
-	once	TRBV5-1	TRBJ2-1	CASSLAVGGYNEQFF	TGCGCCAGCAGCTTGGCGGTAGGGGGATACAATGAGCAGTTCTTC
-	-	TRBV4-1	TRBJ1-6	CASSPTEVRGNSPLHF	TGCGCCAGCAGCCCCACCGAAGTCAGAGGGAATTCACCCCTCCACTTT
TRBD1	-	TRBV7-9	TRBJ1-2	CASSWGQGSGYTF	TGTGCCAGCAGCTGGGGACAGGGGTCCGGCTACACCTTC
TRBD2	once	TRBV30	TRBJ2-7	CAWRPPLAGLYEQYF	TGTGCCTGGAGACCCCCCCTAGCGGGACTCTACGAGCAGTACTTC